Shown below are 7 T cell receptor beta chains from a single sample sequenced in a study of blood T cell repertoires in COVID-19. Using immunoSEQ multiplex PCR, the repertoire was profiled, and TCRdb retains in-frame clones only, with some absent. The data show roughly 270,000 clones, around 90% seen once. The sequenced material came from peripheral blood. These receptors were taken from a man between 18 and 35 years old with active or convalescent COVID-19.

The rearrangement joins TRBV29-1 to TRBJ2-7, with 10 nucleotides matching TRBD1. This CDR3 region has 13 residues. J was trimmed by 2 bases and V by 4 bases; bases with no gene match: 2. The germline CDR1 and CDR2 sequences are SQVTM and ANQGSEA. Written as DNA, the CDR3 is TGCAGCGTTGGGGGGACAGGGGCCTACGAGCAGTACTTC. Amino acid sequence: CSVGGTGAYEQYF.

V usage is TRBV19 and J usage is TRBJ2-3, with TRBD2 matching 9 bases. From germline, CDR1 is LNHDA and CDR2 SQIVND (reference sequence). Losses at the gene ends were 3 bases for V and 4 bases for J; bases not matched to a gene: 2. CDR3 length equals 14 residues. CDR3 sequence (DNA): TGTGCCAGTAGTATTAGCGGGGGCTCAGATACGCAGTATTTT. This codes for CASSISGGSDTQYF.

This chain links TRBV28 with TRBJ2-7, with D possibly being TRBD1 (6 bases). CDR3 size: 12 residues. V shed 2 bases and J shed 5 bases, with 7 bases lying between them. Germline lookup yields CDR1 MDHEN and CDR2 SYDVKM. The CDR3 reads CASSLAGDEQYF. In nucleotides, the CDR3 is TGTGCCAGCAGTTTAGCAGGGGACGAGCAGTACTTC.

The chain couples TRBV7-8 to TRBJ2-1, with 10 bases fitting TRBD2. The CDR3 is 14 amino acids. Losses at the gene ends were 1 base for V and 15 bases for J; bases not matched to a gene: 9. Germline assignment: CDR1 SGHVS and CDR2 FQNEAQ. The CDR3 DNA reads as TGTGCCAGCAGCTTAGACTATCTAGCGGGGGCCCGGTTCTTC. It specifies CASSLDYLAGARFF.

This chain connects TRBV5-5 to TRBJ2-2, with 7 bases matching TRBD2. V trimming: 4 bases; J trimming: 1 base; junction bases outside the gene matches: 7. Germline values: CDR1 SGHKS, CDR2 YYEKEE (reference sequence). This CDR3 region has 16 residues. DNA for the CDR3: TGTGCCAGCAGCCCCTCCTTAGCGGGGAACACCGGGGAGCTGTTTTTT. As protein: CASSPSLAGNTGELFF. Drawing the rest from reference TRBV5-5 and TRBJ2-2, the complete variable domain is DAGVTQSPTHLIKTRGQQVTLRCSPISGHKSVSWYQQVLGQGPQFIFQYYEKEERGRGNFPDRFSARQFPNYSSELNVNALLLGDSALYLCASSPSLAGNTGELFFGEGSRLTVL.

This chain uses TRBV5-5 with TRBJ2-7; D perhaps matches TRBD2 (6 bases). Trimming shortened V by 4 bases and J by 0 bases, and 14 bases separated the two germline ends. Germline-derived CDR1 and CDR2 are SGHKS and YYEKEE (reference sequence). CDR3 length: 15 amino acids. The CDR3 nucleotides read TGTGCCAGCAGCGGTGGGGACTCCCCCTCCTACGAGCAGTACTTC. This gives the protein CASSGGDSPSYEQYF.

The gene calls are TRBV4-2 and TRBJ2-2; D uncertain. The germline V and J ends were trimmed by 0 bases and 9 bases, with 11 bases remaining between them. CDR1 is LGHNA and CDR2 is YNFKEQ in the germline V gene. The CDR3 sequence is 14 residues long. CDR3 sequence (DNA): TGTGCCAGCAGCCAAGATCTGGAGACGAGGGAGCTGTTTTTT. Translated, it gives CASSQDLETRELFF.